One sample yielded the 20 T cell receptor beta chains listed below, sequenced in a study of T cells in Graves' hyperthyroidism and ophthalmopathy. What was amplified from RNA transcripts were TCR beta CDR3 regions. The TCR CDR3 was amplified in a first-round RT-PCR using the HTBI primer set. Via MiXCR, TCRdb re-called the multiplex PCR reads, giving one row per CDR3 protein. The sample holds 600,000 or so distinct CDR3 sequences; 12% to 15% are singletons and the top ten take about 6.6%. Sequenced input: blood. The receptors were sampled from a woman aged 18 to 35 with Graves' ophthalmopathy.

This clonotype appeared a few times. The gene calls are TRBV6-4 and TRBJ1-5; D gene uncertain. V lost 3 bases to trimming and J lost 4 bases, with 4 bases between them. The CDR3 length is 12 residues. Per germline, CDR1 MRHNA and CDR2 SNTAGT. The CDR3 DNA reads TGTGCCAGCAGTGAGGATAATCAGCCCCAGCATTTT. It codes for CASSEDNQPQHF.

CDR3 in amino acids: CASSPGTSGMFEQFF. Written as DNA, the CDR3 is TGTGCCAGCAGTCCCGGGACTAGCGGGATGTTTGAGCAGTTCTTC. This chain links TRBV27 with TRBJ2-1; 13 bases match TRBD2. J was trimmed by 9 bases and V by 5 bases; bases with no gene match: 7. The CDR3 sequence is 15 residues long. Germline loops: CDR1 MNHEY, CDR2 SMNVEV (reference sequence).

The sample holds many counts of this clonotype. The rearrangement links TRBV9 to TRBJ1-1; tentatively, D is TRBD1 (5 bases). The V gene lost 0 bases and the J gene lost 7 bases, with 16 bases spanning the gap. The CDR3 covers 15 residues. CDR1 and CDR2 (germline): SGDLS, YYNGEE. The CDR3 sequence: CASSVADTLTSEAFF. DNA for the CDR3: TGTGCCAGCAGCGTAGCGGACACTTTAACAAGTGAAGCTTTCTTT.

This clonotype appeared many times. The CDR3 bases are TGTGCCACCAGTGAGACTAGCGGGAGAGAGACCCAGTACTTC. It codes for CATSETSGRETQYF. The chain has TRBV24-1 and TRBJ2-5; 12 bases are shared with TRBD2. The V segment lost 4 bases and the J segment 4 bases; nucleotides outside the gene matches: 0. The germline V gene encodes CDR1 KGHDR and CDR2 SFDVKD. There are 14 residues in the CDR3.

This clonotype appeared many times. V gene TRBV28 combines with J gene TRBJ2-1; 9 bases fit TRBD2. Trimming at V came to 3 bases and at J to 8 bases, leaving 5 bases not matched to a gene. The CDR3 sequence is 14 residues long. Germline CDR1 reads MDHEN; CDR2 reads SYDVKM. As DNA, the CDR3 is TGTGCCAGCAGTTTTAGCGGGGGCAGGGATGAGCAGTTCTTC. The encoded protein is CASSFSGGRDEQFF.

The sample holds a few counts of this clonotype. This chain uses TRBV11-3 with TRBJ1-2; D unclear. This CDR3 region has 12 residues. V shed 5 bases and J shed 4 bases, with 8 bases lying between them. Germline CDR1 and CDR2: SGHNT and YENEEA. For the CDR3, the DNA is TGTGCCAGCAGCGCGGCCAGCTATGGCTACACCTTC. It specifies CASSAASYGYTF.

The chain is built from TRBV5-1 and TRBJ1-1; D is possibly TRBD1 (5 bases). The CDR3 spans 13 residues. Trimming removed 3 bases from V and 3 bases from J, with 9 bases in between. Germline loops: CDR1 SGHRS, CDR2 YFSETQ. CDR3 protein: CASSSGTHTEAFF. CDR3 nucleotide sequence: TGCGCCAGCAGCTCCGGGACTCACACTGAAGCTTTCTTT.

This clonotype was picked up a small number of times. The chain uses TRBV7-7 and TRBJ2-1, with TRBD2 matching 8 bases. The CDR3 is 15 residues long. Germline V gives CDR1 SSHAT, CDR2 FNYEAQ (reference sequence). CDR3 in amino acids: CAGSLGTRPYNEQFF. The CDR3 nucleotides are TGTGCTGGCAGCTTAGGGACTAGGCCATACAATGAGCAGTTCTTC.

This clonotype came up many times. This chain joins TRBV6-1 and TRBJ2-3; 9 bases fit TRBD2. The CDR3 consists of 16 residues. CDR1 is MNHNS and CDR2 is SASEGT in the germline V gene. The V and J ends lost 7 bases and 2 bases, in that order; junction bases with no gene match: 10. The DNA for the CDR3 is TGTGCCAGCACCGGTGGACTAGCGCCGCACACAGATACGCAGTATTTT. Its protein product is CASTGGLAPHTDTQYF.

This clonotype was seen a handful of times. The chain is built from TRBV15 and TRBJ2-6; either TRBD1 or TRBD2 may fit D (5 bases each). The ends were cut back, 1 base at V and 2 bases at J, with 15 bases in the middle. The CDR3 covers 18 residues. Germline CDR1 and CDR2: LNHNV and YYDKDF (reference sequence). DNA for the CDR3: TGTGCCACCAGCAGAGCGGGGCAGGTCAGGACTGGGGCCAACGTCCTGACTTTC. Its translation: CATSRAGQVRTGANVLTF.

This clonotype has at least ten counts. This chain uses TRBV30 with TRBJ2-1; D gene uncertain. CDR3 length equals 11 residues. In germline, CDR1 is GTSNPN, CDR2 SVGIG (reference sequence). V was shortened by 1 base and J by 10 bases, with 8 bases between the two germline ends. The CDR3 is CAWSGWAEQFF. As DNA, the CDR3 is TGTGCCTGGAGTGGATGGGCCGAGCAGTTCTTC.

In its sample, this clonotype was seen a few times. The chain couples TRBV18 to TRBJ2-1; no clear D. Germline values: CDR1 KGHSH, CDR2 LQKENI. CDR3 length: 16 amino acids. V lost 3 bases and J lost 2, with 14 bases in between. Here the CDR3 DNA reads TGTGCCAGCTCACCGTACCCCCCATATACCTACAATGAGCAGTTCTTC. It encodes CASSPYPPYTYNEQFF.

This clonotype was found a few times. The chain combines TRBV9 with TRBJ2-3; unclear D gene. Trimming took 3 bases from V and 3 from J, leaving 8 bases between them. Germline lookup yields CDR1 SGDLS and CDR2 YYNGEE. CDR3 length equals 13 residues. CDR3 amino acids: CASSATLTDTQYF. The CDR3 DNA reads TGTGCCAGCAGCGCGACACTTACAGATACGCAGTATTTT.

This clonotype was found a few times. V gene TRBV10-3 combines with J gene TRBJ2-3; no definite D call. V was trimmed by 2 bases and J by 2 bases, leaving 20 bases between them. The CDR3 has 18 residues. Germline lookup yields CDR1 ENHRY and CDR2 SYGVKD. As DNA, the CDR3 is TGTGCCATCAGTGAGCCAAAACTGATCCCCGAGTTCACAGATACGCAGTATTTT. Protein product: CAISEPKLIPEFTDTQYF.

On this clonotype itself: At one end, the junction sequence differs from germline, possibly due to a read error. The chain couples TRBV11-3 to TRBJ2-1; maybe TRBD2 (7 bases). The CDR3 extends over 17 amino acids. Germline V gene sequence: CDR1 SGHNT, CDR2 YENEEA. The CDR3: CASNQGGGRSSCNEQFF. CDR3 in DNA: TGTGCCAGCAACCAAGGGGGGGGGCGGAGCTCCTGCAATGAGCAGTTCTTC.

This clonotype was observed many times. The chain joins TRBV30 to TRBJ2-7, with 7 bases fitting TRBD1. J lost 2 bases, V lost 5 bases, and 3 bases had no gene match. The germline gives CDR1 GTSNPN, CDR2 SVGIG (reference sequence). This CDR3 is 12 amino acids long. Here the CDR3 reads CAWATGAYEQYF. The CDR3 DNA follows: TGTGCCTGGGCTACAGGGGCCTACGAGCAGTACTTC.

Many counts were recorded for this clonotype. V is TRBV28 and J is TRBJ2-2; D uncertain. Trimming took off 4 bases at V and 2 bases at J, with 23 bases between the two ends. Per the germline V gene, CDR1 is MDHEN and CDR2 is SYDVKM. This CDR3 is built from 19 residues. Here the CDR3 DNA reads TGTGCCAGCAGTTACCCTGGGTCAGGATTGTGGGGAAACACCGGGGAGCTGTTTTTT. Translated, it gives CASSYPGSGLWGNTGELFF.

The rearrangement joins TRBV12-3 or TRBV12-4 to TRBJ2-5, with D possibly TRBD2 on 6 matching bases. V was clipped by 6 bases and J by 0 bases, with 8 bases between them. The length of the CDR3 is 13 residues. The CDR3: CASSRTNQETQYF. For the CDR3, the DNA is TGTGCCAGCAGCCGGACTAACCAAGAGACCCAGTACTTC.

This clonotype was counted at least ten times. The chain has TRBV19 and TRBJ2-2; 15 bases match TRBD2. The CDR3 totals 19 residues. The germline V gene encodes CDR1 LNHDA and CDR2 SQIVND (reference sequence). The V and J ends lost 6 bases and 2 bases, in that order; junction bases with no gene match: 10. The CDR3 here is CASSLTGTSGRFNTGELFF. Written as DNA, the CDR3 is TGTGCCAGTAGCCTAACCGGGACTAGCGGGAGGTTCAACACCGGGGAGCTGTTTTTT.

In its sample, this clonotype was seen many times. As DNA, the CDR3 is TGCGCCAGCATAGGGGGCACCGGGGAGCTGTTTTTT. It codes for CASIGGTGELFF. V gene TRBV5-1 combines with J gene TRBJ2-2; D might be TRBD1 (6 bases). The CDR3 extends over 12 amino acids. Germline loops: CDR1 SGHRS, CDR2 YFSETQ. V was pared by 6 bases and J by 4 bases, with 7 bases between.